This entry describes one T cell receptor (beta chain). These data come from a study of T cell responses to AZD1222 COVID-19 vaccine. CDR1 and CDR2 (germline): LNHDA, SQIVND (reference sequence). The CDR3 sequence is 15 residues long. V lost 6 bases and J 0 bases, leaving 12 bases between the germline ends. Sequenced by immunoSEQ multiplex PCR; TCRdb stores in-frame clones only, minus some. This repertoire shows roughly 130,000 clones, around 90% found once; its top ten account for about 1.1%. This sequence originates from an adult who received the AZD1222 COVID-19 vaccine. The chain couples TRBV19 to TRBJ1-3; possibly TRBD1 for D (5 bases). The sequencing used peripheral blood, collected 28 days after the second AZD1222 dose. The CDR3 sequence is CASSTGANSGNTIYF. In nucleotides, the CDR3 is TGTGCCAGTAGCACCGGGGCCAACTCTGGAAACACCATATATTTT.